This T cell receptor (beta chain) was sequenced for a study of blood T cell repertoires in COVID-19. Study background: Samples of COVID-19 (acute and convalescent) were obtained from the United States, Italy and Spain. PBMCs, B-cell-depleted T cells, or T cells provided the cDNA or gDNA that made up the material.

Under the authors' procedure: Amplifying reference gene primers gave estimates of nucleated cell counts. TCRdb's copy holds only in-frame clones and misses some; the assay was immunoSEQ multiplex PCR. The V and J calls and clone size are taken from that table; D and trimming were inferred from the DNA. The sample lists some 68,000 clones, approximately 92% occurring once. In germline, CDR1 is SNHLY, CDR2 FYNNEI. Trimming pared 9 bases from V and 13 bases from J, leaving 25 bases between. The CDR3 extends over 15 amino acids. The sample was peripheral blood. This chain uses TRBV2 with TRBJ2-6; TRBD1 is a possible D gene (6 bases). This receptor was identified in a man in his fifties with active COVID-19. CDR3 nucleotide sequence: TGTGCCAGGACTAACCCCGACAGGCCTAGGGGGGTCCTGACTTTC. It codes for CARTNPDRPRGVLTF.